One and the same sample provided the 12 T cell receptor beta chains below, sequenced in a study of response to subunit inactivated influenza vaccine. TCRdb ran MiXCR on the RT-PCR reads and lists one entry per CDR3 protein. In the table there are a few hundred thousand distinct CDR3 sequences, 12% of which are singletons. Source: non-naive T cells sorted from PBMCs, taken roughly 2 weeks before vaccination. The receptors were gathered from a man between 50 and 59 years old who received an inactivated influenza vaccine.

The chain combines TRBV11-2 with TRBJ2-7, with 7 bases that match TRBD1. Losses at the gene ends were 5 bases for V and 3 bases for J; bases not matched to a gene: 4. The CDR3 contains 13 residues. The V gene's germline CDR1 is SGHAT and CDR2 FQNNGV. Written as DNA, the CDR3 is TGTGCCAGCAGCGTAGGACAGGTCTACGAGCAGTACTTC. Its protein product is CASSVGQVYEQYF.

J is TRBJ2-5 and V is TRBV6-2 or TRBV6-3; D not certain. Germline V gene data show CDR1 as MNHEY and CDR2 as SVGEGT. This CDR3 has 16 amino acids. V was pared by 2 bases and J by 3 bases, with 16 bases between. CDR3 residues: CASSYMRGVSKETQYF. CDR3 coding DNA: TGTGCCAGCAGTTACATGCGCGGTGTATCGAAAGAGACCCAGTACTTC.

In its sample, this clonotype was seen once. The chain couples TRBV27 to TRBJ2-1; D may be TRBD2 (6 bases). The germline gives CDR1 MNHEY, CDR2 SMNVEV (reference sequence). Trimming removed 3 bases from V and 6 bases from J, with 12 bases in between. The CDR3 is 14 amino acids. The CDR3 DNA is TGTGCCAGCAGTTTCGCGGGGAACCTCAATGAGCAGTTCTTC. This encodes CASSFAGNLNEQFF.

As concerns this clonotype: Germline is not matched at one junction end, which may reflect a read error. The chain joins TRBV2 to TRBJ2-3, with 12 nucleotides matching TRBD2. This CDR3 is built from 19 residues. Germline V CDR1 and CDR2: SNHLY, FYNNEI. CDR3: CARSLAPASGRAWRDTQYF. CDR3 nucleotide sequence: TGTGCCCGCAGTTTAGCGCCGGCTAGCGGGAGGGCCTGGAGAGATACGCAGTATTTT.

In this sample, this clonotype turned up a few times. The chain employs TRBV12-3 or TRBV12-4 and TRBJ1-1, with TRBD1 identical over 8 bases. J lost 9 bases, V lost 6 bases, and 12 bases had no gene match. The CDR3 is 14 residues long. CDR3 protein: CASSLQGARGQAFF. CDR3 bases: TGTGCCAGCAGCCTCCAGGGGGCGCGCGGACAAGCTTTCTTT.

V and J are TRBV3-1 and TRBJ2-1; D possibly corresponds to TRBD2 (6 bases). The CDR3 is made up of 16 amino acids. CDR1 is LGHDT, CDR2 YNNKEL, per germline (reference sequence). V was pared by 2 bases and J by 7 bases, with 18 bases between. Here the CDR3 DNA reads TGTGCCAGCAGCCAATTAAGCGGGCGTAGAACAAATGAGCAGTTCTTC. Amino acid sequence: CASSQLSGRRTNEQFF.

In this sample, this clonotype turned up a few times. The V gene is TRBV29-1, the J gene TRBJ1-4; no clear D. Trimming shortened V by 4 bases and J by 5 bases, and 11 bases separated the two germline ends. The V gene's germline CDR1 is SQVTM and CDR2 ANQGSEA. The CDR3 length is 13 residues. CDR3 sequence: CSVGEALNEKLFF. DNA of the CDR3: TGCAGCGTTGGGGAGGCTCTGAATGAAAAACTGTTTTTT.

This clonotype showed up many times. The chain combines TRBV20-1 with TRBJ2-7; the match to TRBD1 covers 9 bases. This CDR3 comprises 13 residues. In germline, CDR1 is DFQATT, CDR2 SNEGSKA (reference sequence). J lost 7 bases, V lost 2 bases, and 6 bases had no gene match. CDR3 in DNA: TGCAGTGCTAGATCCGGGACAGGGAATGAGCAGTACTTC. Protein: CSARSGTGNEQYF.

A single count supports this clonotype. The rearrangement uses TRBV28 and TRBJ2-5; 12 nucleotides agree with TRBD1. Germline CDR1 reads MDHEN; CDR2 reads SYDVKM. V trimming: 7 bases; J trimming: 4 bases; junction bases outside the gene matches: 10. The CDR3 spans 16 residues. The CDR3 sequence: CASIPEGQGAGETQYF. The CDR3 coding sequence is TGTGCCAGCATCCCCGAGGGACAGGGGGCCGGAGAGACCCAGTACTTC. The complete variable domain, with remaining parts taken from reference TRBV28 and TRBJ2-5, reads DVKVTQSSRYLVKRTGEKVFLECVQDMDHENMFWYRQDPGLGLRLIYFSYDVKMKEKGDIPEGYSVSREKKERFSLILESASTNQTSMYLCASIPEGQGAGETQYFGPGTRLLVL.

This clonotype was seen at least ten times. This sequence joins TRBV6-1 and TRBJ1-6; 7 bases fit TRBD1. The ends lost 1 base at V and 8 bases at J; junction bases unmatched: 5. From germline, CDR1 is MNHNS and CDR2 SASEGT. The CDR3 spans 15 residues. The CDR3 sequence is CASSEGQGVYSPLHF. As DNA, the CDR3 is TGTGCCAGCAGTGAAGGACAGGGTGTTTATTCACCCCTCCACTTT.

In its sample, this clonotype was seen a few times. V is TRBV20-1 and J is TRBJ2-1; 7 bases fit TRBD2. The CDR3 sequence is 15 residues long. Per the germline V gene, CDR1 is DFQATT and CDR2 is SNEGSKA (reference sequence). The V segment lost 6 bases and the J segment 5 bases; nucleotides outside the gene matches: 13. CDR3 nucleotide sequence: TGCAGTGCCATTGAGGTCACTAGCGCTCACAATGAGCAGTTCTTC. Its protein product is CSAIEVTSAHNEQFF.

This clonotype showed up just a few times. The chain is built from TRBV20-1 and TRBJ2-2, with a tentative D call TRBD1 (6 bases). Germline loops: CDR1 DFQATT, CDR2 SNEGSKA (reference sequence). The CDR3 runs 14 residues. Between the trimmed V and J ends, which lost 0 bases and 4 bases, there was a span of 9 bases. CDR3 coding DNA: TGCAGTGCTAGAGAGGGGGCGGCCACCGGGGAGCTGTTTTTT. This sequence encodes CSAREGAATGELFF.